This entry describes one T cell receptor (beta chain). Method: immunoSEQ multiplex PCR; TCRdb's copy keeps in-frame clones and lacks some. The repertoire includes 120,000 or so clones, around 87% of them detected once, and 2.9% sits in the top ten. The data originate from a study of control samples from healthy donors and cancer patients. The V end was cut by 2 bases, the J end by 6 bases, with 11 bases between. Germline values: CDR1 SGHTA, CDR2 FQGTGA. The CDR3 runs 14 residues. Sequencing input: blood. The chain couples TRBV7-3 to TRBJ2-1; D is unclear. This clonotype originated in a man in his 60s in good health. This chain's CDR3 is CASSLSPASNEQFF. The CDR3, as DNA: TGTGCCAGCAGCTTATCCCCAGCCTCCAATGAGCAGTTCTTC. Based on the CDR3 plus reference TRBV7-3 and TRBJ2-1, the full variable domain is GAGVSQTPSNKVTEKGKYVELRCDPISGHTALYWYRQSLGQGPEFLIYFQGTGAADDSGLPNDRFFAVRPEGSVSTLKIQRTERGDSAVYLCASSLSPASNEQFFGPGTRLTVL.